This T cell receptor beta chain originates from a study of T-cell memory formation after mild COVID-19. Study-level points and caveats: Clones contracting over day 15 to 85 were CD4/CD8 balanced, with later expanders leaning CD4+.

CDR3 length: 13 residues. Trimming cost V 6 bases and J 3 bases, with 11 bases left between them. UMIs and sample barcodes were carried by the TCR alpha and TCR beta cDNA libraries that 5'RACE produced using constant-segment primers. TCRdb passed the 5' RACE reads through MiXCR, listing each CDR3 protein once. The repertoire has fewer than 140,000 distinct CDR3 sequences, 17% of them found once; the top ten carry 25% to 30%. This clonotype was observed a handful of times. Its antigen remains unknown. Sequencing input: PBMCs or a T cell subset sorted from them (not recorded which). The receptor was derived from an adult woman who had mild COVID-19 (a few samples of this study predate the infection). Cell type and time point are not known. The V gene is TRBV12-3 or TRBV12-4, the J gene TRBJ1-1; possibly TRBD1 for D (6 bases). This CDR3 is CASSLDRHTEAFF. CDR3 coding DNA: TGTGCCAGCAGCCTTGACAGGCACACTGAAGCTTTCTTT.